This T cell receptor (beta chain) was observed in a study of blood T cell repertoires in COVID-19. At the level of the study: Samples taken during acute and convalescent COVID-19 were collected in the United States, Italy and Spain. T cells, B-cell-depleted T cells, or PBMCs provided the cDNA or gDNA that served as material.

Source study methods: Amplification of reference gene primers provided the estimated nucleated cell counts. Some clones are missing from TCRdb's copy, which holds only in-frame ones; the method was immunoSEQ multiplex PCR. V, J and clone size derive from that table, while D and trimming were established from the DNA sequence. The table shows about 130,000 clones, with around 80% occurring only once. The origin of this receptor is a human donor in a cohort sampled during active COVID-19. Sequencing was done on a sample of peripheral blood.

The CDR3 DNA sequence: TGTGCCAGCAGCTCGCAAGCCTGGGACAGCCCCCCGATGGGGGATGGCTACACCTTC. Translation gives CASSSQAWDSPPMGDGYTF. The J gene is TRBJ1-2, the V gene TRBV7-8; 7 bases are shared with TRBD1. There are 19 residues in the CDR3. Germline-derived CDR1 and CDR2 are SGHVS and FQNEAQ. V shed 4 bases, J shed 6 bases, and the junction held 23 bases outside the gene matches.